These 30 T cell receptor beta chains share one sample of origin, sequenced in a study of blood T cell repertoires in COVID-19. Repertoires were generated with immunoSEQ multiplex PCR, while TCRdb's copy carries only in-frame clones and drops some. This sample has about 20,000 clones, with 85% found just once. Material: peripheral blood. These receptors were taken from a human donor with active COVID-19. The donor label of this sample is uncertain.

The chain combines TRBV25-1 with TRBJ2-2, with TRBD2 identical over 7 bases. V lost 3 bases, J lost 4 bases, and 8 bases stayed unmatched. The CDR3 is made up of 16 amino acids. Per the germline V gene, CDR1 is MGHDK and CDR2 is SYGVNS. CDR3 amino acids: CASSDIGGFGTGELFF. Written as DNA, the CDR3 is TGTGCCAGCAGTGATATCGGGGGGTTCGGCACCGGGGAGCTGTTTTTT.

The gene calls are TRBV11-3 and TRBJ2-1; the match to TRBD2 covers 8 bases. CDR1 is SGHNT and CDR2 is YENEEA in the germline V gene. The V gene end was trimmed by 5 bases and the J gene end by 9 bases; junction bases not matched to a gene: 6. The CDR3 covers 13 residues. Here the CDR3 reads CASSPGGAGEQFF. The CDR3 DNA sequence: TGTGCCAGCAGCCCCGGGGGGGCGGGTGAGCAGTTCTTC.

The chain joins TRBV5-6 to TRBJ1-6; a possible D gene is TRBD1 (5 bases). The V gene lost 0 bases and the J gene lost 4 bases, with 5 bases spanning the gap. Germline V CDR1 and CDR2: SGHDT, YYEEEE. This CDR3 has 14 residues. The CDR3 loop is CASSLGQYNSPLHF. The CDR3 coding sequence is TGTGCCAGCAGCTTGGGACAGTATAATTCACCCCTCCACTTT. The variable domain in full, completed from reference TRBV5-6 and TRBJ1-6, reads DAGVTQSPTHLIKTRGQQVTLRCSPKSGHDTVSWYQQALGQGPQFIFQYYEEEERQRGNFPDRFSGHQFPNYSSELNVNALLLGDSALYLCASSLGQYNSPLHFGNGTRLTVT.

About this clone itself: The junction does not match germline at one end; this may be a read error. The chain couples TRBV7-7 to TRBJ2-5; 11 bases fit TRBD1. This CDR3 is 15 amino acids long. CDR1 and CDR2 from the germline V gene are SSHAT and FNYEAQ (reference sequence). The CDR3 loop reads CASSFGQGAQETQYF. Here the CDR3 DNA reads TGTGCTAGCAGCTTCGGACAGGGGGCCCAAGAGACCCAGTACTTC.

The DNA for the CDR3 is TGCGCCAGCAGCCAAGTACAATATGGCTACACCTTC. Translation: CASSQVQYGYTF. The chain combines TRBV4-1 with TRBJ1-2, with D uncertain. CDR1 is MGHRA and CDR2 is YSYEKL in the germline V gene. V lost 1 base and J 5 bases, leaving 5 bases between the germline ends. This CDR3 is built from 12 residues.

The V call is TRBV2, the J call TRBJ1-1; D remains unclear. Trimming pared 10 bases from V and 0 bases from J, leaving 12 bases between. CDR1 is SNHLY and CDR2 is FYNNEI in the germline V gene. CDR3 size: 13 residues. The CDR3 nucleotides read TGTGCCAAAGGGAGCAGCCTGAACACTGAAGCTTTCTTT. It specifies CAKGSSLNTEAFF.

The chain recombines TRBV5-6 with TRBJ2-7; D is possibly TRBD2 (6 bases). V gave up 2 bases and J gave up 1 base, with 10 bases separating them. The CDR3 is made up of 14 amino acids. CDR1 is SGHDT, CDR2 YYEEEE, per germline. The DNA of the CDR3 is TGTGCCAGCAGCTTCCCCGGGGGTTCCTACGAGCAGTACTTC. Translation gives CASSFPGGSYEQYF. The variable domain in full, with the rest retrieved from reference TRBV5-6 and TRBJ2-7, is DAGVTQSPTHLIKTRGQQVTLRCSPKSGHDTVSWYQQALGQGPQFIFQYYEEEERQRGNFPDRFSGHQFPNYSSELNVNALLLGDSALYLCASSFPGGSYEQYFGPGTRLTVT.

V usage is TRBV11-2 and J usage is TRBJ2-5, with D uncertain. The V gene's germline CDR1 is SGHAT and CDR2 FQNNGV. This CDR3 has 12 amino acids. V lost 7 bases to trimming and J lost 0 bases, with 6 bases between them. The CDR3 region has the DNA TGTGCCAGCACTAAGTACCAAGAGACCCAGTACTTC. This sequence encodes CASTKYQETQYF.

CDR3 amino acids: CASSEIRADKDAQYF. CDR3 DNA sequence: TGTGCCAGCAGTGAAATTCGAGCCGATAAAGATGCCCAGTACTTC. The chain links TRBV6-1 to TRBJ2-5, with D uncertain. Germline V lookup: CDR1 MNHNS, CDR2 SASEGT. CDR3 length: 15 residues. V lost 2 bases to trimming and J lost 9 bases, with 19 bases between them.

The V gene is TRBV5-4, the J gene TRBJ2-3, with TRBD2 matching 9 bases. V lost 4 bases to trimming and J lost 2 bases; unmatched junction nucleotides: 11. The CDR3 length is 17 residues. Germline V gene lookup returns CDR1 SGHNT and CDR2 YYREEE (reference sequence). DNA for the CDR3: TGTGCCAGCAGCCCAAATTCCGGGACTAGCATCACAGATACGCAGTATTTT. It is translated as CASSPNSGTSITDTQYF.

This clone was found a few times. The chain links TRBV9 to TRBJ1-1; 11 nucleotides agree with TRBD1. The germline V gene has CDR1 SGDLS and CDR2 YYNGEE. Losses at the gene ends were 3 bases for V and 4 bases for J; bases not matched to a gene: 5. This CDR3 spans 15 amino acids. The chain's CDR3 is CASSEGGTGGTEAFF. CDR3 DNA sequence: TGTGCCAGCAGCGAAGGGGGGACAGGGGGCACTGAAGCTTTCTTT.

The rearrangement links TRBV9 to TRBJ2-5, with TRBD2 matching over 8 bases. The CDR3 length is 14 residues. The germline CDR1 and CDR2 sequences are SGDLS and YYNGEE. The V and J ends lost 4 bases and 11 bases, in that order; junction bases with no gene match: 13. In nucleotides, the CDR3 is TGTGCCAGCAGCTCCGAAAGCGGGAGCCGGGCACAGTACTTC. Encoded protein: CASSSESGSRAQYF.

CDR3 amino acids: CASSRRDRGEETQYF. CDR3 nucleotides: TGTGCCAGCAGCCGCCGGGACAGGGGTGAGGAGACCCAGTACTTC. V usage is TRBV4-2 and J usage is TRBJ2-5, with 10 nucleotides matching TRBD1. The CDR3 is made up of 15 amino acids. Germline CDR1 reads LGHNA; CDR2 reads YNFKEQ. After removal of 4 bases from V and 5 bases from J, the junction contained 7 bases not matched to a gene.

The J gene is TRBJ2-7, the V gene TRBV9, with TRBD1 as a possible D gene (6 bases). Germline loops: CDR1 SGDLS, CDR2 YYNGEE. The CDR3 totals 16 residues. Deletions cut 0 bases from V and 1 base from J, with 14 bases between. For the CDR3, the DNA is TGTGCCAGCAGCGTAGAAGGTCAGGGGAGTTCCTACGAGCAGTACTTC. This sequence encodes CASSVEGQGSSYEQYF.

As concerns this clone: This sample also contains other DNA sequences that code for the same CDR3. V is TRBV19 and J is TRBJ1-3; D remains ambiguous. The CDR3 spans 14 residues. Trimming took off 7 bases at V and 0 bases at J, with 10 bases between the two ends. Germline-derived CDR1 and CDR2 are LNHDA and SQIVND (reference sequence). The chain's CDR3 is CASTRGGSGNTIYF. The CDR3 DNA reads as TGTGCCAGTACCCGAGGCGGCTCTGGAAACACCATATATTTT.

V and J are TRBV10-3 and TRBJ1-1; D gene ambiguous. This CDR3 is 15 amino acids long. Trimming took 0 bases from V and 0 from J, leaving 8 bases between them. Germline loops: CDR1 ENHRY, CDR2 SYGVKD. The CDR3 sequence is CAISESELLNTEAFF. Written as DNA, the CDR3 is TGTGCCATCAGTGAGTCGGAGTTATTGAACACTGAAGCTTTCTTT.

This rearrangement joins TRBV7-2 to TRBJ1-5, with D possibly matching TRBD1 (6 bases). The V gene's germline CDR1 is SGHTA and CDR2 FQGNSA. The CDR3 loop spans 16 amino acids. V was shortened by 4 bases and J by 6 bases, with 19 bases between the two germline ends. CDR3 bases: TGTGCCAGCAGCTCATCAGGGGCAGCTTGGGGTCAGCCCCAGCATTTT. Amino acids: CASSSSGAAWGQPQHF.

This clone was counted a single time. The chain carries TRBV6-1 and TRBJ1-4, with D possibly matching TRBD1 (6 bases). This CDR3 is built from 15 residues. Germline-derived CDR1 and CDR2 are MNHNS and SASEGT. Trimming cost V 2 bases and J 1 base, with 8 bases left between them. The CDR3 is CASSEPGVTNEKLFF. The CDR3 DNA reads as TGTGCCAGCAGTGAACCAGGGGTAACTAATGAAAAACTGTTTTTT.

J is TRBJ2-1 and V is TRBV12-3 or TRBV12-4; D unclear. V was cut by 2 bases and J by 8 bases, with 7 bases left in between. The CDR3 is 12 amino acids. This chain's CDR3 is CASSLSLDEQFF. CDR3 nucleotide sequence: TGTGCCAGCAGTTTATCACTCGATGAGCAGTTCTTC.

The rearrangement uses TRBV5-1 and TRBJ2-1; TRBD2 matches at 8 bases. The length of the CDR3 is 16 residues. The germline V gene has CDR1 SGHRS and CDR2 YFSETQ. The V gene end was trimmed by 2 bases and the J gene end by 2 bases; junction bases not matched to a gene: 6. CDR3 bases: TGCGCCAGCAGCTTCCGTGGCGGGAGGACCTACAATGAGCAGTTCTTC. Amino acids: CASSFRGGRTYNEQFF.

The V call is TRBV11-2, the J call TRBJ2-7, with a possible D match to TRBD1 (5 bases). Germline V gene data show CDR1 as SGHAT and CDR2 as FQNNGV. V lost 1 base and J lost 3, with 13 bases in between. The CDR3 contains 15 residues. In nucleotides, the CDR3 is TGTGCCAGCAGCTTAGGGCAGGGCTACTACTACGAGCAGTACTTC. Protein: CASSLGQGYYYEQYF.

This chain links TRBV2 with TRBJ2-3, with TRBD2 matching over 9 bases. Germline V CDR1 and CDR2: SNHLY, FYNNEI. The CDR3 covers 15 residues. With 11 bases clipped from V and 2 bases from J, the junction kept 11 bases outside the gene matches. The CDR3 DNA follows: TGTGCCGGCAAGACTGAGCGGGGGGCCACAGATACGCAGTATTTT. Amino acid sequence: CAGKTERGATDTQYF.

The chain carries TRBV12-5 and TRBJ2-7; 10 nucleotides line up with TRBD2. This CDR3 is built from 14 residues. Looked up from germline, CDR1 is LGHNT and CDR2 is FRNRAP. Germline trimming cut 5 bases from V and 2 bases from J; bases unmatched to any gene: 3. CDR3 bases: TGTGCTAGTGGTCCCGGACTAGCGGCCTACGAGCAGTACTTC. This encodes CASGPGLAAYEQYF.

The rearrangement joins TRBV7-8 to TRBJ2-2, with 8 bases identical to TRBD2. From germline, CDR1 is SGHVS and CDR2 FQNEAQ. V dropped 0 bases and J dropped 5; count of bases not matched to a gene: 8. The CDR3 is 17 residues long. The CDR3 bases are TGTGCCAGCAGCTTAGCGCCGGCGGGAGGAAATACCGGGGAGCTGTTTTTT. Its protein is CASSLAPAGGNTGELFF. Based on the CDR3 plus reference TRBV7-8 and TRBJ2-2, the full variable domain is GAGVSQSPRYKVAKRGQDVALRCDPISGHVSLFWYQQALGQGPEFLTYFQNEAQLDKSGLPSDRFFAERPEGSVSTLKIQRTQQEDSAVYLCASSLAPAGGNTGELFFGEGSRLTVL.

The V gene is TRBV3-1 (or the pseudogene TRBV3-2), the J gene TRBJ2-2; TRBD1 agrees at 7 bases. This CDR3 spans 15 amino acids. Germline loops: CDR1 LGHDT, CDR2 YNNKEL (reference sequence). Losses at the gene ends were 8 bases for V and 4 bases for J; bases not matched to a gene: 10. Here the CDR3 reads CASLWGRGSTGELFF. The CDR3 DNA follows: TGTGCCAGCCTCTGGGGCAGGGGGAGCACCGGGGAGCTGTTTTTT.

This clone has a handful of counts. The chain couples TRBV10-1 to TRBJ1-2; D possibly corresponds to TRBD1 (6 bases). V was cut by 0 bases and J by 3 bases, with 14 bases left in between. The CDR3 has 16 amino acids. Germline V gene data show CDR1 as WNHNN and CDR2 as SYGVQD (reference sequence). CDR3 DNA: TGCGCCAGCAGTGAGTCGAGTAGGGGGAGGGACTATGGCTACACCTTC. This encodes CASSESSRGRDYGYTF.

The rearrangement links TRBV7-6 to TRBJ2-7; 8 positions agree with TRBD1. Per germline, CDR1 SGHVS and CDR2 FNYEAQ. Losses at the gene ends were 2 bases for V and 3 bases for J; bases not matched to a gene: 6. The CDR3 covers 15 residues. CDR3 coding DNA: TGTGCCAGCAGCTTAACAAGACAGGGGTTCTACGAGCAGTACTTC. It codes for CASSLTRQGFYEQYF.

The rearrangement uses TRBV4-1 and TRBJ2-3; possible D gene TRBD1, 6 bases. The CDR3 is 17 amino acids. CDR1 and CDR2 (germline): MGHRA, YSYEKL. Trimming cost V 4 bases and J 5 bases, with 22 bases left between them. The CDR3 region is CASSLKKAQGTLDTQYF. The CDR3 coding sequence is TGCGCCAGCAGCCTCAAGAAGGCCCAAGGGACATTAGATACGCAGTATTTT.

V usage is TRBV14 and J usage is TRBJ1-1; no reliable D call. V lost 4 bases and J lost 5, with 17 bases in between. CDR3 length: 15 amino acids. Germline V gene data show CDR1 as SGHDN and CDR2 as FVKESK. CDR3 bases: TGTGCCAGCAGCCGAACACGGGGTGGATGGACTGAAGCTTTCTTT. The encoded protein is CASSRTRGGWTEAFF.

The V gene is TRBV28, the J gene TRBJ1-2; D is possibly TRBD1 (5 bases). Germline values: CDR1 MDHEN, CDR2 SYDVKM. The V and J ends lost 3 bases and 12 bases respectively, with 14 bases between them. The CDR3 length is 12 residues. The CDR3 protein is CASSFPSRVHTF. In DNA form, the CDR3 reads TGTGCCAGCAGTTTTCCGTCCAGGGTCCACACCTTC.